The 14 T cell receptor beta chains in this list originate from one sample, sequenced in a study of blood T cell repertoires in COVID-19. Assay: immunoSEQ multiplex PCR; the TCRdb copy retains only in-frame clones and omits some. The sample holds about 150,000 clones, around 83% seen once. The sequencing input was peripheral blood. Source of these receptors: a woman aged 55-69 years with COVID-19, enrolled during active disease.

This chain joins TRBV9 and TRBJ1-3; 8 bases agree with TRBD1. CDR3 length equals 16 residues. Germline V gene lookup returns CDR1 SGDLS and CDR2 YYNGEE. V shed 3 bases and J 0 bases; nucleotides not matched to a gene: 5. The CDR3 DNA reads TGTGCCAGCAGCGAGGGACAGGTGCCCTCTGGAAACACCATATATTTT. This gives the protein CASSEGQVPSGNTIYF.

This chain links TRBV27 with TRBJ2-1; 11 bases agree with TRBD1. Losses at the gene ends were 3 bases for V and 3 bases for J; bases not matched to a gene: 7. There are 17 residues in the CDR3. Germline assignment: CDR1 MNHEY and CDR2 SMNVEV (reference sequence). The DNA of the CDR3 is TGTGCCAGCAGTTTCCTCTCGGGGACAGGGGGCTACAATGAGCAGTTCTTC. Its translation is CASSFLSGTGGYNEQFF.

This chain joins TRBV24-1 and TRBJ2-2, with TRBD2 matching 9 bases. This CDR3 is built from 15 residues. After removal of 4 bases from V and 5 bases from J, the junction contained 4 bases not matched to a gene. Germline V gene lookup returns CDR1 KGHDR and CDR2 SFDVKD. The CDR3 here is CATSEPAGGTGELFF. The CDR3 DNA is TGTGCCACCAGTGAGCCAGCGGGAGGTACCGGGGAGCTGTTTTTT.

The DNA of the CDR3 is TGCGCCAGCAGTGCGACGTCGGGTGAGCAGTACGTC. Translating it yields CASSATSGEQYV. This chain connects TRBV10-2 to TRBJ2-7; no definite D call. CDR3 length equals 12 residues. Germline loops: CDR1 WSHSY, CDR2 SAAADI. Trimming pared 4 bases from V and 7 bases from J, leaving 11 bases between.

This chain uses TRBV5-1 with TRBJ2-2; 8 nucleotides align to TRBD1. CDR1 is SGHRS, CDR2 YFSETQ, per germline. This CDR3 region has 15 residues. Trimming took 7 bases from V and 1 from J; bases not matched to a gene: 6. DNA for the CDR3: TGCGCCAGCTTCCCGGGGACAGGGAACACCGGGGAGCTGTTTTTT. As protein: CASFPGTGNTGELFF.

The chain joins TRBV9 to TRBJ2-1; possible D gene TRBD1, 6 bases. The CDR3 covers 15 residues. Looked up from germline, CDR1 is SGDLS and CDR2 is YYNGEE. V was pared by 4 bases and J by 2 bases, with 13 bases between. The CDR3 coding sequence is TGTGCCAGCAGCTTGACAGGTCTCCCCTACAATGAGCAGTTCTTC. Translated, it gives CASSLTGLPYNEQFF.

CDR3 DNA sequence: TGTGCCAGCAGCTTACGTCCCCGCAATGAGCAGTTCTTC. Translating gives CASSLRPRNEQFF. This chain connects TRBV7-8 to TRBJ2-1, with D unclear. CDR1 SGHVS and CDR2 FQNEAQ come from the germline V gene. V was pared by 2 bases and J by 6 bases, with 8 bases between. The CDR3 is made up of 13 amino acids.

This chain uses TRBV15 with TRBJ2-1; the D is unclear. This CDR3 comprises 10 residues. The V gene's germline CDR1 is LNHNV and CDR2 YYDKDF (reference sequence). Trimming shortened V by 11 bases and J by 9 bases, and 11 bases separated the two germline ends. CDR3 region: CASPPGEQFF. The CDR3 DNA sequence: TGTGCCTCACCCCCGGGTGAGCAGTTCTTC.

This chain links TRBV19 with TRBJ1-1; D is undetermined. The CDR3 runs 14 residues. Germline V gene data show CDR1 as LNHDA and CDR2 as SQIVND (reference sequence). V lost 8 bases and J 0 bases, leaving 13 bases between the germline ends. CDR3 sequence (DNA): TGTGCCAGTGCCCGAGAGGTGATGAACACTGAAGCTTTCTTT. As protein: CASAREVMNTEAFF.

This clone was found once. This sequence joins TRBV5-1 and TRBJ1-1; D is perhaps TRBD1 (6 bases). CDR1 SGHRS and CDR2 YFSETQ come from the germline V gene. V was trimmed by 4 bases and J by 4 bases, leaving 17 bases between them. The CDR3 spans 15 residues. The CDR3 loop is CASSRSTGSGTEAFF. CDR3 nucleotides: TGCGCCAGCAGCCGGTCTACAGGGTCGGGCACTGAAGCTTTCTTT. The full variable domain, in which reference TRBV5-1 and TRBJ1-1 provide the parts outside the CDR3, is KAGVTQTPRYLIKTRGQQVTLSCSPISGHRSVSWYQQTPGQGLQFLFEYFSETQRNKGNFPGRFSGRQFSNSRSEMNVSTLELGDSALYLCASSRSTGSGTEAFFGQGTRLTVV.

The DNA for the CDR3 is TGCGCCAGCAGCTTGGCCTTAACTAAGAACACCGGGGAGCTGTTTTTT. It encodes CASSLALTKNTGELFF. J is TRBJ2-2 and V is TRBV5-1, with D unclear. Germline V gene data show CDR1 as SGHRS and CDR2 as YFSETQ. The V end was cut by 0 bases, the J end by 1 base, with 10 bases between. The CDR3 extends over 16 amino acids.

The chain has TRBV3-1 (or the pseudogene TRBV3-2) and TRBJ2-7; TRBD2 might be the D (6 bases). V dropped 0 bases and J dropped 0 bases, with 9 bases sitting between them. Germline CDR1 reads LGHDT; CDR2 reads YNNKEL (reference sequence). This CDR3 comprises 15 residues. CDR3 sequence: CASSQDERASYEQYF. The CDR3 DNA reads TGTGCCAGCAGCCAAGATGAGCGGGCCTCCTACGAGCAGTACTTC.

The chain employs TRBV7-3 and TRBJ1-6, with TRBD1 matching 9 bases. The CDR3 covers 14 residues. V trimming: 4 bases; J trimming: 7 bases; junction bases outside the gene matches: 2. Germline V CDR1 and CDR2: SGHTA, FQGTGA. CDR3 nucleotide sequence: TGTGCCAGCAGCTGGGGACAGGGAAATTCACCCCTCCACTTT. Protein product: CASSWGQGNSPLHF.

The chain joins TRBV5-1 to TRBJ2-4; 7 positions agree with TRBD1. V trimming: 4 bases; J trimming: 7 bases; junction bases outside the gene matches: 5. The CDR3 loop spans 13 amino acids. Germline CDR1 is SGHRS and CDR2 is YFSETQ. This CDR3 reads CASSLQTGNIQYF. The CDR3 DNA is TGCGCCAGCAGCCTCCAGACAGGGAACATTCAGTACTTC.